This T cell receptor (beta chain) was obtained from a study of blood T cells in healthy people across ages. Study-level background: Template switching caught about one barcoded beta molecule for each two T cells.

The length of the CDR3 is 19 residues. Germline assignment: CDR1 LGHNA and CDR2 YSLEER. V was clipped by 0 bases and J by 6 bases, with 26 bases between them. A sample-barcoded 5' primer and a J-beta primer mix were used in a second PCR of about 7 to 12 cycles. MiXCR, applied by TCRdb to the 5' RACE reads, yields one record per CDR3 protein. The data hold roughly 700,000 distinct CDR3 sequences, with roughly 25% observed a single time. This clonotype showed up just a few times. These same records also appear under a second study, on T cells of mothers and their children.

This receptor was taken from a boy aged 10-17 years in good health. Material for sequencing was blood. This chain uses TRBV4-3 with TRBJ1-1; maybe TRBD1 (6 bases). CDR3 coding DNA: TGCGCCAGCAGCCAAGATACGGACAGTTTCATTTGGGTAAGCTCTGAAGCTTTCTTT. This translates into CASSQDTDSFIWVSSEAFF.